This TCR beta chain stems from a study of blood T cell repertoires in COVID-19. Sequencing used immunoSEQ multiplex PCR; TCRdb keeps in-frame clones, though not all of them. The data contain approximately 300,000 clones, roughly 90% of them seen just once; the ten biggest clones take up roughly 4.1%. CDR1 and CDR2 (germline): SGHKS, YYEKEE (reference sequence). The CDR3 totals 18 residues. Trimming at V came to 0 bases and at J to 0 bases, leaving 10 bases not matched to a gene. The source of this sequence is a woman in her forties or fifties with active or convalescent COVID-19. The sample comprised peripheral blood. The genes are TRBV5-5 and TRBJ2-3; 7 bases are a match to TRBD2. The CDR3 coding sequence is TGTGCCAGCAGCTTGGAGGTTGGGGACGGGAGGAGCACAGATACGCAGTATTTT. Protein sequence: CASSLEVGDGRSTDTQYF.